Shown below are 2 T cell receptor beta chains from a single sample sequenced in a study of a mutant IDH1 vaccine in newly diagnosed glioma (dated by TCRdb to the early 2020s). Library generation was performed with the immunoSEQ multiplex PCR assay. TCRdb's version of the immuneACCESS table is confined to in-frame rearrangements and falls short of the full clone set. An unresolved V gene accounts for under half of the shortfall where checked; the remainder is of unknown origin. This sample has about 27,000 clones in its table, and around 76% of those were observed once. About 7.9% of the sample is in the top ten clones. Read against the paper, the sample's time point label means: week 35, safety follow-up. Every vaccine dose consisted of 300 ug of a 20-mer mutant IDH1 peptide in Montanide, administered subcutaneously together with topical imiquimod. Their antigens remain unidentified. Sequenced material: PBMCs, taken from a glioma patient whose treatment included an IDH1 peptide vaccine. Every receptor here comes from a man in his fifties with glioma.

The chain joins TRBV2 to TRBJ1-4; possible D gene TRBD1, 5 bases. The V gene lost 4 bases and the J gene lost 12 bases, with 15 bases spanning the gap. The CDR3 is made up of 13 amino acids. Germline CDR1 reads SNHLY; CDR2 reads FYNNEI. The CDR3 protein is CASSGRAGDELFF. The DNA of the CDR3 is TGTGCCAGCAGTGGCAGGGCCGGAGACGAACTGTTTTTT.

The count of this clone is one. This rearrangement joins TRBV5-1 to TRBJ2-7; 8 bases map to TRBD1. The J segment lost 5 bases and the V segment lost 0 bases, leaving 4 bases of the junction unmatched. The CDR3 covers 14 residues. Germline V lookup: CDR1 SGHRS, CDR2 YFSETQ. The CDR3 is CASSLGQGNDEQYF. The CDR3 DNA is TGCGCCAGCAGCTTGGGACAGGGGAATGACGAGCAGTACTTC.